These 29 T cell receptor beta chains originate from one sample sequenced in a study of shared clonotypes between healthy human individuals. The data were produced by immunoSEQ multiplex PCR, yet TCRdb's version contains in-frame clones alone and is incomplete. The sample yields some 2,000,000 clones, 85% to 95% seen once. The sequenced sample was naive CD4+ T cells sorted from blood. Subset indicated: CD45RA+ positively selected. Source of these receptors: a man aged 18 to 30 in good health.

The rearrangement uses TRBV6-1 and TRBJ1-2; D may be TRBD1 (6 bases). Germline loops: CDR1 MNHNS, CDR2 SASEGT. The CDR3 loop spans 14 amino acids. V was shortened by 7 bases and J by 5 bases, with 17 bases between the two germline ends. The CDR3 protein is CASIPGTKTYGYTF. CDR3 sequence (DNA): TGTGCCAGCATCCCCGGGACAAAGACTTATGGCTACACCTTC.

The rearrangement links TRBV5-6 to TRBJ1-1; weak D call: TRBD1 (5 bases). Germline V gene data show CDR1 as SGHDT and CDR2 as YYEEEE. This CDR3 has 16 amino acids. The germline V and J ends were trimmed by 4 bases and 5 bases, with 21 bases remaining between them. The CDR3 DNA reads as TGTGCCAGCAGCGGTGGCGGGGCCCGCGCGATGACTGAAGCTTTCTTT. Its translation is CASSGGGARAMTEAFF.

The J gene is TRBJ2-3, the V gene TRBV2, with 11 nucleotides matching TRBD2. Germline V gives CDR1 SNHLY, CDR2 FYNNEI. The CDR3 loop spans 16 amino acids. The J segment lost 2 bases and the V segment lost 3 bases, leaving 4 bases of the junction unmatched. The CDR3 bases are TGTGCCAGCAGTGATCTAGCGGGGGGAGTCACAGATACGCAGTATTTT. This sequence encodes CASSDLAGGVTDTQYF.

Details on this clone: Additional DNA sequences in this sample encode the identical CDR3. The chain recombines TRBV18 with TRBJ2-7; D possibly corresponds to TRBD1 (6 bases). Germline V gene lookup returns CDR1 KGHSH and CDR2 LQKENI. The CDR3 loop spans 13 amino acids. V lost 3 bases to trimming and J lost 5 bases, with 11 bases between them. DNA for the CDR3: TGTGCCAGCTCACCGGGCAGGGGTAACGAGCAGTACTTC. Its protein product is CASSPGRGNEQYF.

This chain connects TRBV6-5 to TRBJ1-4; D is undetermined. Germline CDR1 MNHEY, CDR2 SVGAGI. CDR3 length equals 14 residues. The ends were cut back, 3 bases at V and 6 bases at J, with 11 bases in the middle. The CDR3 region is CASSYVLDDEKLFF. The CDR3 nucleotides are TGTGCCAGCAGTTATGTCTTGGATGATGAAAAACTGTTTTTT.

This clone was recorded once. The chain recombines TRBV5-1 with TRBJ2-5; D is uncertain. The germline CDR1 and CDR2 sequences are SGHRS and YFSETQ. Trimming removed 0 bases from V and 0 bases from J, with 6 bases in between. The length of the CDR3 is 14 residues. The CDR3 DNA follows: TGCGCCAGCAGCTTGGAAGTGTACCAAGAGACCCAGTACTTC. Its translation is CASSLEVYQETQYF.

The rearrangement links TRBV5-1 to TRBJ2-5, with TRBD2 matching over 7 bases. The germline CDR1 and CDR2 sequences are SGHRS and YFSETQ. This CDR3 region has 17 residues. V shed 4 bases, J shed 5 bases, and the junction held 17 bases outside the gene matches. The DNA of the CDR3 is TGCGCCAGCAGCACGGGCGTGGGAGGGGCGGTTGGTGAGACCCAGTACTTC. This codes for CASSTGVGGAVGETQYF.

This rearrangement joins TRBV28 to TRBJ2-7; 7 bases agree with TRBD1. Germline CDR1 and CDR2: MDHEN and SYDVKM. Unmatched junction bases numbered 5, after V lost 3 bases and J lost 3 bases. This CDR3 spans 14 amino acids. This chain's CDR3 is CASSFRDRVYEQYF. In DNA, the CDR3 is TGTGCCAGCAGTTTCCGGGACAGAGTCTACGAGCAGTACTTC.

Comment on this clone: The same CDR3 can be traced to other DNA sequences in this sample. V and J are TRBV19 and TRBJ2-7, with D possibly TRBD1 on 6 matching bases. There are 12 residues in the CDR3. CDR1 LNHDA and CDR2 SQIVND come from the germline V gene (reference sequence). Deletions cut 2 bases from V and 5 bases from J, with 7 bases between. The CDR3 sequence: CASSITGNEQYF. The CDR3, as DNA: TGTGCCAGTAGTATAACAGGGAACGAGCAGTACTTC.

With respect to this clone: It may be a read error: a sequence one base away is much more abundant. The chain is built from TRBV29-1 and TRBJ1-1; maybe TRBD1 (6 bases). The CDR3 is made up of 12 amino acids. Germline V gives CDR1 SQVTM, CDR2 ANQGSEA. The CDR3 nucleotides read TGCAGCGTTAAGGACAGCCACACTGGAGCTTTCTTT. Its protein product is CSVKDSHTGAFF.

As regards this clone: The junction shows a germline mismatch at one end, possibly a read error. The CDR3 nucleotides are TGTGCTAGCAGCTTAACCTCGTCGGATACGCAGTATTTT. It specifies CASSLTSSDTQYF. The J gene is TRBJ2-3, the V gene TRBV7-7; D unresolved. This CDR3 is built from 13 residues. Germline lookup yields CDR1 SSHAT and CDR2 FNYEAQ (reference sequence).

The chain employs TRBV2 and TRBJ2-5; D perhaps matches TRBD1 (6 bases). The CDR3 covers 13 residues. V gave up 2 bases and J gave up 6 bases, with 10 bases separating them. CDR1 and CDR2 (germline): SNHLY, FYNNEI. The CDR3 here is CASSEIGGQTQYF. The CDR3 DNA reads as TGTGCCAGCAGTGAAATAGGGGGACAGACCCAGTACTTC.

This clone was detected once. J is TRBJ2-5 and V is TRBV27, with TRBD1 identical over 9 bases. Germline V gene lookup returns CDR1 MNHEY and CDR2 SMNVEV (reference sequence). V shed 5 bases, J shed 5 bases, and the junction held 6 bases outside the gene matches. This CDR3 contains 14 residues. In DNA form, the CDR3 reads TGTGCCAGCAGTCGGACAGGGGTCGGGGAGACCCAGTACTTC. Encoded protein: CASSRTGVGETQYF.

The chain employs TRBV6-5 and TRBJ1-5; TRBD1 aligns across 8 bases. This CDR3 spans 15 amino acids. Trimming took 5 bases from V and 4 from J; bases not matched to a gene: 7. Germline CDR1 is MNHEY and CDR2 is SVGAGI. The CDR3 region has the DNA TGTGCCAGCAGTACGGACAGGGATCGAAATCAGCCCCAGCATTTT. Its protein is CASSTDRDRNQPQHF.

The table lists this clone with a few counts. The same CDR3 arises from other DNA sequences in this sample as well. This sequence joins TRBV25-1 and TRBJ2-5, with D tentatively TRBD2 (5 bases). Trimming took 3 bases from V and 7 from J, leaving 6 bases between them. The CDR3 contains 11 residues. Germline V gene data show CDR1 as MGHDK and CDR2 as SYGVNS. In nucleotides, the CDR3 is TGTGCCAGCAGTGATCGGGGGACCCAGTACTTC. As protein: CASSDRGTQYF.

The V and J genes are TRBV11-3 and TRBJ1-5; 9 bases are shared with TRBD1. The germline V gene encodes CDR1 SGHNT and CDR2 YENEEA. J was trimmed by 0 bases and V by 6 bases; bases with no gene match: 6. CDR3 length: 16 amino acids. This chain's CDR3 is CASRTDRGYSNQPQHF. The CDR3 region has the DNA TGTGCCAGCAGAACCGACAGGGGGTATAGCAATCAGCCCCAGCATTTT.

The CDR3 loop is CASRDVGLMNEKLFF. CDR3 nucleotides: TGTGCCAGTCGCGACGTCGGACTAATGAATGAAAAACTGTTTTTT. This sequence joins TRBV19 and TRBJ1-4; D is unresolved. The CDR3 has 15 amino acids. CDR1 LNHDA and CDR2 SQIVND come from the germline V gene (reference sequence). V lost 8 bases to trimming and J lost 5 bases, with 18 bases between them.

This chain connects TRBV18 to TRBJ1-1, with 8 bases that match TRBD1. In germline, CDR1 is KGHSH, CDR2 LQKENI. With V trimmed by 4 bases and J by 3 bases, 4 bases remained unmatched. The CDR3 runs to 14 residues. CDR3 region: CASSQGQAYTEAFF. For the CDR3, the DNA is TGTGCCAGCTCACAGGGACAGGCATACACTGAAGCTTTCTTT.

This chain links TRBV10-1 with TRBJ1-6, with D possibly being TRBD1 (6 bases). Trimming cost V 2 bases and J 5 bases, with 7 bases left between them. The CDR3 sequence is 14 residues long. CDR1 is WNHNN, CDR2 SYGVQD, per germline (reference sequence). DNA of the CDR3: TGCGCCAGCAGTGAGGGACAGAATAATTCACCCCTCCACTTT. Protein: CASSEGQNNSPLHF.

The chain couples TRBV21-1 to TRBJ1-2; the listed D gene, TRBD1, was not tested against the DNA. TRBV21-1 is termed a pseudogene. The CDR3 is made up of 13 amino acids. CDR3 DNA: TGTGCCAGCAGCGTTGGGACACACTATGGCTACACCTTC. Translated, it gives CASSVGTHYGYTF.

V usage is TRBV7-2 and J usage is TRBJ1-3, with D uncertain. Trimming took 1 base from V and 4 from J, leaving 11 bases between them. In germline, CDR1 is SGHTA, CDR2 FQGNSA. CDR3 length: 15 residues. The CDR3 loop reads CASSLVNTVGNTIYF. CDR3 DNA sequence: TGTGCCAGCAGCTTAGTCAATACCGTAGGAAACACCATATATTTT. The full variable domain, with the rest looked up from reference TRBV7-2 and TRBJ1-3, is GAGVSQSPSNKVTEKGKDVELRCDPISGHTALYWYRQSLGQGLEFLIYFQGNSAPDKSGLPSDRFSAERTGGSVSTLTIQRTQQEDSAVYLCASSLVNTVGNTIYFGEGSWLTVV.

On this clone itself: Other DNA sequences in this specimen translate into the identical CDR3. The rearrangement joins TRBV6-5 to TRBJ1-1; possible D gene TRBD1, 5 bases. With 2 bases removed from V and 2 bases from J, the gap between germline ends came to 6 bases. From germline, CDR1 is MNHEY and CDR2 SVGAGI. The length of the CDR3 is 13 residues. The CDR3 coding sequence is TGTGCCAGCAGTTACCAGGGAAACACTGAAGCTTTCTTT. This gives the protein CASSYQGNTEAFF.

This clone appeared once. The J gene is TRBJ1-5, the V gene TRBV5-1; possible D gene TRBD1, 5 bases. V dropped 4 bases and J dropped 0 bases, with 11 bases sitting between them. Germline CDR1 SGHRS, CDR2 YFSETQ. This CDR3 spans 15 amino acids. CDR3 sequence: CASSEGPYSNQPQHF. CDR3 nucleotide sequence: TGCGCCAGCAGCGAGGGACCCTATAGCAATCAGCCCCAGCATTTT.

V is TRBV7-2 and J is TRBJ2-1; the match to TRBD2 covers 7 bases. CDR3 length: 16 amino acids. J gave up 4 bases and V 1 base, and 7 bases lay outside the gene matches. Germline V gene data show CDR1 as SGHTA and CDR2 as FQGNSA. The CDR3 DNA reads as TGTGCCAGCAGCTTAGAGCTAGCGGCAAGATACAATGAGCAGTTCTTC. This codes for CASSLELAARYNEQFF.

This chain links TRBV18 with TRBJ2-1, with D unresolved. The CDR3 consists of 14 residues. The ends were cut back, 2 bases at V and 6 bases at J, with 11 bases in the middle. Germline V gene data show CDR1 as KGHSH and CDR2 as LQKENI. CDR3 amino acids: CASSPSTRTNEQFF. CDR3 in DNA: TGTGCCAGCTCACCATCTACGAGGACCAATGAGCAGTTCTTC. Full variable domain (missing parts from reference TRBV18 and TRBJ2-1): NAGVMQNPRHLVRRRGQEARLRCSPMKGHSHVYWYRQLPEEGLKFMVYLQKENIIDESGMPKERFSAEFPKEGPSILRIQQVVRGDSAAYFCASSPSTRTNEQFFGPGTRLTVL.

The CDR3 DNA reads TGTGCCAGCAGTTCCCGGACAGCGTTCCAAGAGACCCAGTACTTC. Translating gives CASSSRTAFQETQYF. This sequence joins TRBV2 and TRBJ2-5; TRBD1 is a possible D gene (6 bases). Between the trimmed V and J ends, which lost 5 bases and 1 base, there was a span of 14 bases. The germline gives CDR1 SNHLY, CDR2 FYNNEI. The CDR3 contains 15 residues.

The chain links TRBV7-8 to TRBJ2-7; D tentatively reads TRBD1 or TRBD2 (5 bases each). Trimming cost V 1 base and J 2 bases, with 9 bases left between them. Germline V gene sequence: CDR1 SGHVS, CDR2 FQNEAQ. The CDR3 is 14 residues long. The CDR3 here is CASSLGRGAYEQYF. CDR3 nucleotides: TGTGCCAGCAGCTTAGGTCGGGGCGCCTACGAGCAGTACTTC.

CDR3 amino acids: CASSIRGEQYF. The CDR3 DNA reads as TGTGCCAGTAGTATCAGGGGCGAGCAGTACTTC. The V gene is TRBV19, the J gene TRBJ2-7; D is possibly TRBD1 (6 bases). The V end was cut by 3 bases, the J end by 6 bases, with 6 bases between. Germline CDR1 reads LNHDA; CDR2 reads SQIVND (reference sequence). The CDR3 covers 11 residues.

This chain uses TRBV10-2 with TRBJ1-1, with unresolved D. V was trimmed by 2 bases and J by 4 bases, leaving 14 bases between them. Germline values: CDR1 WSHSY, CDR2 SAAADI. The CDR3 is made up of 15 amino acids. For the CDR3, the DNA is TGCGCCAGCAGTGAGGCGGATGGGGTCTTCACTGAAGCTTTCTTT. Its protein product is CASSEADGVFTEAFF.